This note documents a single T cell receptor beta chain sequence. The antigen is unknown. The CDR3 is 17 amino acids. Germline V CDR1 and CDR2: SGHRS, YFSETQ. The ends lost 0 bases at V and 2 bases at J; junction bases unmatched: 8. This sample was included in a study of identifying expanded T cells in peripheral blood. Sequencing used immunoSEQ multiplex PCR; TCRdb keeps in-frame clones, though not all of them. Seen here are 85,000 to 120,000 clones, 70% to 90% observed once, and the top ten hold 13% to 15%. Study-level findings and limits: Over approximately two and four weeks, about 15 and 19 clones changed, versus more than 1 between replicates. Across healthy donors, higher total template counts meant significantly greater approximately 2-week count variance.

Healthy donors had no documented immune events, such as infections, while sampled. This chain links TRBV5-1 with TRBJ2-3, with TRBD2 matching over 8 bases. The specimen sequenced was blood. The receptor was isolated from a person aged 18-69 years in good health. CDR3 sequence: CASSLGTRREATDTQYF. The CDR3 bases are TGCGCCAGCAGCTTGGGTACTAGGCGGGAGGCCACAGATACGCAGTATTTT. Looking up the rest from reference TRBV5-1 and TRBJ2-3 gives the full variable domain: KAGVTQTPRYLIKTRGQQVTLSCSPISGHRSVSWYQQTPGQGLQFLFEYFSETQRNKGNFPGRFSGRQFSNSRSEMNVSTLELGDSALYLCASSLGTRREATDTQYFGPGTRLTVL.